This entry lists 32 T cell receptor beta chains sequenced from one sample in a study of T cell responses to AZD1222 COVID-19 vaccine. The repertoire was sequenced with immunoSEQ multiplex PCR; TCRdb's copy has only in-frame clones and lacks some. The data show 150,000 to 200,000 clones, with 80% to 95% seen just once and around 2.3% held by the top ten. The source material was peripheral blood, sampled on day 0 of AZD1222 vaccination. The receptor set was obtained from an adult in good health.

This clone was seen a few times. The chain has TRBV7-2 and TRBJ1-4; D is uncertain. The CDR3 spans 14 residues. Germline lookup yields CDR1 SGHTA and CDR2 FQGNSA. V was clipped by 4 bases and J by 4 bases, with 10 bases between them. CDR3 residues: CASSSFGINEKLFF. The CDR3 DNA reads TGTGCCAGCAGCTCTTTTGGGATTAATGAAAAACTGTTTTTT. The variable domain in full, with the rest retrieved from reference TRBV7-2 and TRBJ1-4, is GAGVSQSPSNKVTEKGKDVELRCDPISGHTALYWYRQSLGQGLEFLIYFQGNSAPDKSGLPSDRFSAERTGGSVSTLTIQRTQQEDSAVYLCASSSFGINEKLFFGSGTQLSVL.

The chain recombines TRBV7-9 with TRBJ2-1, with 9 bases fitting TRBD2. CDR3 length: 15 residues. Germline loops: CDR1 SEHNR, CDR2 FQNEAQ (reference sequence). Germline trimming cut 3 bases from V and 7 bases from J; bases unmatched to any gene: 7. The DNA for the CDR3 is TGTGCCAGCAGCTTTTATAGCGGGAGAGATAATGAGCAGTTCTTC. Its translation is CASSFYSGRDNEQFF.

The table lists this clone with a few counts. The chain couples TRBV4-1 to TRBJ1-4; no reliable D call. Germline CDR1 MGHRA, CDR2 YSYEKL. The CDR3 spans 17 residues. V lost 0 bases, J lost 0 bases, and 11 bases lay in between. The DNA of the CDR3 is TGCGCCAGCAGCCAAGATAGGGCGTCTGCAACTAATGAAAAACTGTTTTTT. Translation: CASSQDRASATNEKLFF.

The chain combines TRBV6-5 with TRBJ2-3; no clear D. Germline V CDR1 and CDR2: MNHEY, SVGAGI. CDR3 length: 12 amino acids. The V end was cut by 2 bases, the J end by 4 bases, with 4 bases between. The CDR3 bases are TGTGCCAGCAGTTACGATGCAGATACGCAGTATTTT. Amino acids: CASSYDADTQYF.

The chain couples TRBV19 to TRBJ1-5, with D hard to call. The CDR3 length is 16 residues. Germline V lookup: CDR1 LNHDA, CDR2 SQIVND (reference sequence). The V end was cut by 4 bases, the J end by 0 bases, with 13 bases between. CDR3 in amino acids: CASSTPRTNSNQPQHF. The CDR3 DNA is TGTGCCAGTAGTACCCCCCGGACCAATAGCAATCAGCCCCAGCATTTT.

The CDR3 loop is CASSDPASTGGQETQYF. The CDR3 DNA sequence: TGTGCCAGCAGTGATCCCGCGTCTACGGGCGGACAAGAGACCCAGTACTTC. The chain recombines TRBV2 with TRBJ2-5; the D is unclear. There are 17 residues in the CDR3. Germline lookup yields CDR1 SNHLY and CDR2 FYNNEI. V gave up 3 bases and J gave up 2 bases, with 19 bases separating them.

The chain uses TRBV7-6 and TRBJ2-2; the D is unclear. V dropped 8 bases and J dropped 6 bases, with 7 bases sitting between them. Per germline, CDR1 SGHVS and CDR2 FNYEAQ. This CDR3 has 11 residues. In nucleotides, the CDR3 is TGTGCCAGCCCCCCCGCCGGGGAGCTGTTTTTT. Its protein is CASPPAGELFF. Full variable domain (remainder filled in from reference TRBV7-6 and TRBJ2-2): GAGVSQSPRYKVTKRGQDVALRCDPISGHVSLYWYRQALGQGPEFLTYFNYEAQQDKSGLPNDRFSAERPEGSISTLTIQRTEQRDSAMYRCASPPAGELFFGEGSRLTVL.

Notes on this clone: In the same sample, other DNA sequences code for this CDR3. The chain carries TRBV5-1 and TRBJ2-7, with D maybe TRBD1 (5 bases). In germline, CDR1 is SGHRS, CDR2 YFSETQ. Trimming stripped 0 bases from V and 5 bases from J, with 6 bases between. The CDR3 is 12 residues long. The CDR3 spells CASSLEGNEQYF. The CDR3 DNA follows: TGCGCCAGCAGCTTGGAGGGGAACGAGCAGTACTTC.

This sequence joins TRBV5-6 and TRBJ2-5; D may correspond to TRBD1 or TRBD2 (5 bases each). This CDR3 has 15 residues. Germline V gene lookup returns CDR1 SGHDT and CDR2 YYEEEE. V gave up 4 bases and J gave up 1 base, with 14 bases separating them. The DNA of the CDR3 is TGTGCCAGCAGCCTGGGTGGGGGACGCCAAGAGACCCAGTACTTC. This translates into CASSLGGGRQETQYF. The entire variable domain, with the rest obtained from reference TRBV5-6 and TRBJ2-5, is as follows: DAGVTQSPTHLIKTRGQQVTLRCSPKSGHDTVSWYQQALGQGPQFIFQYYEEEERQRGNFPDRFSGHQFPNYSSELNVNALLLGDSALYLCASSLGGGRQETQYFGPGTRLLVL.

This chain joins TRBV27 and TRBJ2-7; the D gene is possibly TRBD1 (6 bases). V lost 3 bases and J lost 0, with 15 bases in between. The V gene's germline CDR1 is MNHEY and CDR2 SMNVEV (reference sequence). The CDR3 extends over 16 amino acids. The CDR3 sequence is CASSLKRQGSSYEQYF. The DNA of the CDR3 is TGTGCCAGCAGTTTGAAAAGGCAGGGGAGCTCCTACGAGCAGTACTTC.

The rearrangement links TRBV10-3 to TRBJ2-5; 9 nucleotides line up with TRBD1. Trimming took 3 bases from V and 5 from J; bases not matched to a gene: 7. This CDR3 spans 15 amino acids. Germline CDR1 and CDR2: ENHRY and SYGVKD. CDR3 nucleotide sequence: TGTGCCATCAGTGAATCACAGGGGGCGCCTGAGACCCAGTACTTC. As protein: CAISESQGAPETQYF.

The rearrangement uses TRBV5-4 and TRBJ2-2; D may be TRBD1 (5 bases). In germline, CDR1 is SGHNT, CDR2 YYREEE (reference sequence). V lost 1 base to trimming and J lost 5 bases, with 9 bases between them. There are 14 residues in the CDR3. CDR3: CASSLWGGTGELFF. DNA for the CDR3: TGTGCCAGCAGCTTGTGGGGCGGAACCGGGGAGCTGTTTTTT. Complete variable domain (other parts from reference TRBV5-4 and TRBJ2-2): ETGVTQSPTHLIKTRGQQVTLRCSSQSGHNTVSWYQQALGQGPQFIFQYYREEENGRGNFPPRFSGLQFPNYSSELNVNALELDDSALYLCASSLWGGTGELFFGEGSRLTVL.

The chain employs TRBV6-2 or TRBV6-3 and TRBJ2-5; D possibly corresponds to TRBD1 (5 bases). Germline CDR1 reads MNHEY; CDR2 reads SVGEGT. V was trimmed by 10 bases and J by 3 bases, leaving 12 bases between them. The CDR3 contains 12 residues. In DNA, the CDR3 is TGTGCCACCAGCTTCAGGGAAGAGACCCAGTACTTC. Translated, it gives CATSFREETQYF.

This clone was detected once. The V gene is TRBV5-4, the J gene TRBJ2-3; D possibly corresponds to TRBD2 (7 bases). V shed 0 bases and J shed 4 bases, with 15 bases lying between them. Germline CDR1 is SGHNT and CDR2 is YYREEE (reference sequence). The CDR3 is made up of 16 amino acids. Written as DNA, the CDR3 is TGTGCCAGCAGCTTGGAGCCGCGGGGGCCGCCAGATACGCAGTATTTT. Translation: CASSLEPRGPPDTQYF.

CDR3 residues: CASSPNGGDPRGNTIYF. The CDR3 DNA reads TGTGCCAGCTCACCAAACGGGGGAGACCCGAGGGGAAACACCATATATTTT. J is TRBJ1-3 and V is TRBV18; tentatively, D is TRBD1 (5 bases). Germline CDR1 is KGHSH and CDR2 is LQKENI. The CDR3 sequence is 17 residues long. Trimming removed 2 bases from V and 4 bases from J, with 18 bases in between. Full variable domain (rest looked up from reference TRBV18 and TRBJ1-3): NAGVMQNPRHLVRRRGQEARLRCSPMKGHSHVYWYRQLPEEGLKFMVYLQKENIIDESGMPKERFSAEFPKEGPSILRIQQVVRGDSAAYFCASSPNGGDPRGNTIYFGEGSWLTVV.

This chain joins TRBV11-2 and TRBJ2-7; no firm D call. There are 16 residues in the CDR3. Trimming removed 0 bases from V and 3 bases from J, with 15 bases in between. The germline V gene has CDR1 SGHAT and CDR2 FQNNGV. CDR3 sequence (DNA): TGTGCCAGCAGCTTAGAGGCCGGGCATGGGTTCTACGAGCAGTACTTC. Translated: CASSLEAGHGFYEQYF.

The sample holds one count of this clone. The chain couples TRBV28 to TRBJ2-7, with D perhaps TRBD2 (6 bases). CDR3 length equals 14 residues. Germline CDR1 reads MDHEN; CDR2 reads SYDVKM. Deletions cut 8 bases from V and 3 bases from J, with 17 bases between. CDR3 coding DNA: TGTGCCAGCGTCCGAAGGGGAGGAAGCTACGAGCAGTACTTC. Translating gives CASVRRGGSYEQYF.

The rearrangement joins TRBV6-2 or TRBV6-3 to TRBJ2-1, with 14 nucleotides matching TRBD2. With V trimmed by 5 bases and J by 0 bases, 6 bases remained unmatched. This CDR3 comprises 18 residues. Germline V gene data show CDR1 as MNHEY and CDR2 as SVGEGT. The CDR3 DNA sequence: TGTGCCAGCAGTCAGGGACTAGCGGGGGCCAGCTCCTACAATGAGCAGTTCTTC. It is translated as CASSQGLAGASSYNEQFF.

The gene calls are TRBV6-6 and TRBJ2-1; tentatively, D is TRBD1 (5 bases). With 2 bases removed from V and 0 bases from J, the gap between germline ends came to 5 bases. The length of the CDR3 is 14 residues. Germline CDR1 is MNHNY and CDR2 is SVGAGI (reference sequence). The CDR3 is CASSYDSSYNEQFF. The CDR3 bases are TGTGCCAGCAGTTACGACAGCTCCTACAATGAGCAGTTCTTC.

The rearrangement links TRBV30 to TRBJ2-3, with TRBD2 identical over 8 bases. This CDR3 has 14 amino acids. Germline V gene data show CDR1 as GTSNPN and CDR2 as SVGIG (reference sequence). The junction had 3 bases not matched to a gene; V was cut back by 1 base and J by 3 bases. The DNA of the CDR3 is TGTGCCTGGAGTGCGGGGGGGGTAACAGATACGCAGTATTTT. Protein: CAWSAGGVTDTQYF.

The rearrangement links TRBV5-4 to TRBJ2-7; D call uncertain. The germline V gene has CDR1 SGHNT and CDR2 YYREEE (reference sequence). The CDR3 extends over 15 amino acids. Between the trimmed V and J ends, which lost 3 bases and 3 bases, there was a span of 16 bases. CDR3 in amino acids: CASSSATAPGYEQYF. In nucleotides, the CDR3 is TGTGCCAGCAGCTCGGCGACCGCCCCGGGCTACGAGCAGTACTTC. The whole variable domain, filled in from reference TRBV5-4 and TRBJ2-7, reads ETGVTQSPTHLIKTRGQQVTLRCSSQSGHNTVSWYQQALGQGPQFIFQYYREEENGRGNFPPRFSGLQFPNYSSELNVNALELDDSALYLCASSSATAPGYEQYFGPGTRLTVT.

This clone was detected only once. The chain couples TRBV5-1 to TRBJ2-2; TRBD2 might be the D (7 bases). The V end was cut by 0 bases, the J end by 2 bases, with 11 bases between. This CDR3 is 16 amino acids long. Germline V gene lookup returns CDR1 SGHRS and CDR2 YFSETQ. CDR3 residues: CASSLAGGGNTGELFF. The CDR3 DNA reads as TGCGCCAGCAGCTTGGCTGGGGGGGGCAACACCGGGGAGCTGTTTTTT.

The chain has TRBV3-1 (or the pseudogene TRBV3-2) and TRBJ2-5; the D is unclear. The CDR3 covers 15 residues. In germline, CDR1 is LGHDT, CDR2 YNNKEL (reference sequence). The V gene lost 4 bases and the J gene lost 5 bases, with 17 bases spanning the gap. The CDR3 nucleotides are TGTGCCAGCAGCCTCAGATCCCAAGCCAGGGAGACCCAGTACTTC. Translated: CASSLRSQARETQYF.

The rearrangement joins TRBV3-1 (or the pseudogene TRBV3-2) to TRBJ2-2, with 7 bases that match TRBD1. The CDR3 totals 16 residues. CDR1 LGHDT and CDR2 YNNKEL come from the germline V gene (reference sequence). V lost 4 bases to trimming and J lost 6 bases; unmatched junction nucleotides: 11. The chain's CDR3 is CASSRRTGGDAGELFF. CDR3 nucleotide sequence: TGTGCCAGCAGCCGACGGACAGGAGGAGATGCCGGGGAGCTGTTTTTT.

The gene calls are TRBV3-1 (or the pseudogene TRBV3-2) and TRBJ2-2; 9 bases match TRBD1. The CDR3 totals 15 residues. The germline gives CDR1 LGHDT, CDR2 YNNKEL (reference sequence). J gave up 5 bases and V 3 bases, and 4 bases lay outside the gene matches. This chain's CDR3 is CASSQGGTGTGELFF. CDR3 DNA: TGTGCCAGCAGCCAGGGGGGGACAGGGACCGGGGAGCTGTTTTTT.

The gene calls are TRBV19 and TRBJ1-5; D ambiguous. The CDR3 length is 12 residues. Germline V gene sequence: CDR1 LNHDA, CDR2 SQIVND (reference sequence). Trimming removed 2 bases at V and 6 bases at J, with 5 bases between. The CDR3 DNA reads as TGTGCCAGTAGTATAAGGAGTCAGCCCCAGCATTTT. Translating gives CASSIRSQPQHF.

The V gene is TRBV3-1 (or the pseudogene TRBV3-2), the J gene TRBJ1-5, with TRBD1 identical over 8 bases. From germline, CDR1 is LGHDT and CDR2 YNNKEL (reference sequence). V shed 3 bases and J 5 bases; nucleotides not matched to a gene: 0. The CDR3 has 13 residues. In DNA, the CDR3 is TGTGCCAGCAGCCAGACAGGGGATCAGCCCCAGCATTTT. Protein product: CASSQTGDQPQHF.

V gene TRBV1 combines with J gene TRBJ2-1; TRBD1 is taken as the D call from the table, unchecked against the DNA. TRBV1 has pseudogene status. CDR3 length: 18 amino acids. CDR3 amino acids: CTSSEGKLWDREGNEQFF. The CDR3 nucleotides read TGCACCAGCAGCGAGGGGAAATTGTGGGACAGGGAAGGCAATGAGCAGTTCTTC.

The chain is built from TRBV7-2 and TRBJ1-5; D is possibly TRBD1 (6 bases). V was pared by 3 bases and J by 6 bases, with 12 bases between. CDR1 and CDR2 (germline): SGHTA, FQGNSA. The length of the CDR3 is 14 residues. The CDR3 loop reads CASSFAGAAQPQHF. CDR3 DNA: TGTGCCAGCAGCTTCGCAGGGGCCGCTCAGCCCCAGCATTTT.

The chain has TRBV7-8 and TRBJ2-1, with TRBD2 matching 15 bases. The germline V gene has CDR1 SGHVS and CDR2 FQNEAQ. The CDR3 is 18 amino acids. Germline trimming cut 5 bases from V and 1 base from J; bases unmatched to any gene: 6. The CDR3 DNA follows: TGTGCCAGCAGCCTGAGGACTAGCGGGGGGGGTTCCTACAATGAGCAGTTCTTC. Translating it yields CASSLRTSGGGSYNEQFF. Together with reference TRBV7-8 and TRBJ2-1, the CDR3 gives the full variable domain: GAGVSQSPRYKVAKRGQDVALRCDPISGHVSLFWYQQALGQGPEFLTYFQNEAQLDKSGLPSDRFFAERPEGSVSTLKIQRTQQEDSAVYLCASSLRTSGGGSYNEQFFGPGTRLTVL.

CDR3 nucleotide sequence: TGTGCCTGGAGAGACAGGGCTAGGTTGGATACGCAGTATTTT. It translates to CAWRDRARLDTQYF. V usage is TRBV30 and J usage is TRBJ2-3; 7 bases agree with TRBD1. Germline assignment: CDR1 GTSNPN and CDR2 SVGIG (reference sequence). This CDR3 contains 14 residues. Trimming at V came to 3 bases and at J to 6 bases, leaving 9 bases not matched to a gene.

This chain uses TRBV4-3 with TRBJ1-2, with D possibly matching TRBD1 (5 bases). Per the germline V gene, CDR1 is LGHNA and CDR2 is YSLEER. The CDR3 consists of 16 residues. The germline V and J ends were trimmed by 0 bases and 4 bases, with 15 bases remaining between them. CDR3 amino acids: CASSQDGAGWTYGYTF. The DNA of the CDR3 is TGCGCCAGCAGCCAAGATGGGGCAGGGTGGACCTATGGCTACACCTTC.